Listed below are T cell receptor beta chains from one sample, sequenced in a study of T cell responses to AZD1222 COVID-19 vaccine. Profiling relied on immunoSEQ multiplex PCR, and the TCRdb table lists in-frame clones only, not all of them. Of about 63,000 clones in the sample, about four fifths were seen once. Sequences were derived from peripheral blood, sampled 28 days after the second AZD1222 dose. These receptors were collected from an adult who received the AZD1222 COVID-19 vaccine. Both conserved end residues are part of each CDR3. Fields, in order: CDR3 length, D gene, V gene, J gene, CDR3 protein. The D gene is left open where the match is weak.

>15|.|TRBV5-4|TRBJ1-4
CATQRTVDEDEKLFF
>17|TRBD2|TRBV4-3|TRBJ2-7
CASSVLAGGPRGDEQYF
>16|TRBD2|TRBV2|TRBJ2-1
CASTGTSGGSYNEQFF
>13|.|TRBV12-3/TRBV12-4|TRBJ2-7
CASSSGTPYEQYF
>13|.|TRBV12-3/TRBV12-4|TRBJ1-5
CASRPGIYQPQHF
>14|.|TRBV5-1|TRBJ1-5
CASSPTGGGQPQHF
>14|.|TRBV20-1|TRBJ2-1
CSASLGVAYNEQFF
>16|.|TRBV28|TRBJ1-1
CASSFVPRGMNTEAFF
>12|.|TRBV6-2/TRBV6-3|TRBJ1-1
CASSYWNTEAFF
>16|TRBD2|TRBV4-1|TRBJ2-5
CASSPRGLAGEETQYF
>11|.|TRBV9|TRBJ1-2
CASSDNYGYTF
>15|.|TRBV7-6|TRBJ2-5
CASSPLGAYQETQYF
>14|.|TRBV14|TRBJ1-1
CASSQFRGNTEAFF
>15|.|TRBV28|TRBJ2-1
CASSLQGHRYNEQFF
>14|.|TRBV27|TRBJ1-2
CASSLGGYPYGYTF
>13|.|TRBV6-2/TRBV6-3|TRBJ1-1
CASSYTENTEAFF
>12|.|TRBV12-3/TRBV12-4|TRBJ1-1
CASSFYTQEAFF
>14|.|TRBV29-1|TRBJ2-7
CSVEARQVPGEQYF
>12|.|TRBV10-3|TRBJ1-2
CAISPDTYGYTF
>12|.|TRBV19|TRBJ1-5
CASSILRGPQHF
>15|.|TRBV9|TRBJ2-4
CASSVAAGQINIQYF
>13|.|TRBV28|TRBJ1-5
CASSFTWNQPQHF